The subject of this entry is one T cell receptor beta chain. The sample originates from a study of blood T cell repertoires in COVID-19. Assay used: immunoSEQ multiplex PCR; TCRdb lists only in-frame clones, some missing. Altogether 150,000 or so clones are present, almost 85% being singletons, with the ten largest covering 15%. Trimming removed 5 bases at V and 0 bases at J, with 10 bases between. The V gene's germline CDR1 is MGHRA and CDR2 YSYEKL. The CDR3 has 14 residues. The sequence was obtained from a human donor with acute or convalescent COVID-19. The donor label of this sample is uncertain. Sequencing used peripheral blood. V and J are TRBV4-1 and TRBJ1-1; D is ambiguous. CDR3 region: CASSLAGMNTEAFF. In nucleotides, the CDR3 is TGCGCCAGCAGCTTGGCGGGGATGAACACTGAAGCTTTCTTT.